This T cell receptor (beta chain) was observed in a study of cytomegalovirus exposure and HLA in healthy donors. Researchers ran the PCR with 60 Vbeta and 13 Jbeta primers. Here immunoSEQ multiplex PCR was the method, and the copy in TCRdb shows in-frame clones only, minus some. Counted here are tens of thousands of clones, around 81% occurring once; the ten biggest clones make up about 1.9%. The sequenced sample consisted of PBMCs. This receptor was obtained from a woman in her twenties or thirties in good health and CMV-seronegative.

The DNA of the CDR3 is TGTGCCAGCAGCTCCTCGACAGGGAGCAATCAGCCCCAGCATTTT. Its translation: CASSSSTGSNQPQHF. The rearrangement links TRBV7-8 to TRBJ1-5; 7 nucleotides align to TRBD1. This CDR3 region has 15 residues. The V segment lost 4 bases and the J segment 1 base; nucleotides outside the gene matches: 4. The germline CDR1 and CDR2 sequences are SGHVS and FQNEAQ. Combining the CDR3 with reference TRBV7-8 and TRBJ1-5 gives the whole variable domain GAGVSQSPRYKVAKRGQDVALRCDPISGHVSLFWYQQALGQGPEFLTYFQNEAQLDKSGLPSDRFFAERPEGSVSTLKIQRTQQEDSAVYLCASSSSTGSNQPQHFGDGTRLSIL.